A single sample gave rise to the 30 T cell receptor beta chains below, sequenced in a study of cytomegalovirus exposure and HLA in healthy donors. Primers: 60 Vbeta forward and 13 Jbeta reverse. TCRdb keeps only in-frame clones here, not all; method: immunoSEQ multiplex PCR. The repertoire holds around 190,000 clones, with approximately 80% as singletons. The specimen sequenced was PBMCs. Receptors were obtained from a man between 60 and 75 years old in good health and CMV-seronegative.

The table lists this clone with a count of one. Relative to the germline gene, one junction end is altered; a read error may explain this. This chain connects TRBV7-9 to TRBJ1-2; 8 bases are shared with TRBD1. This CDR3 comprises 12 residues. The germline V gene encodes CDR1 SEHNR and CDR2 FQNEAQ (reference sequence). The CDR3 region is CSSSLDRDGYTF. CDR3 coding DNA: TGTTCCAGCAGCTTGGACAGGGATGGCTACACCTTC.

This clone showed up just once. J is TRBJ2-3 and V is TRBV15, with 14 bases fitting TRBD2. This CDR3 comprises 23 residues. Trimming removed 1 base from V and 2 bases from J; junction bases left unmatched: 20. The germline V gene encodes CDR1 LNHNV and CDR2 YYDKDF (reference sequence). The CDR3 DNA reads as TGTGCCACCAGCAGAGTTCACCACCCGGGACTAGCGGGAGTGGAGGAGGACACAGATACGCAGTATTTT. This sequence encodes CATSRVHHPGLAGVEEDTDTQYF.

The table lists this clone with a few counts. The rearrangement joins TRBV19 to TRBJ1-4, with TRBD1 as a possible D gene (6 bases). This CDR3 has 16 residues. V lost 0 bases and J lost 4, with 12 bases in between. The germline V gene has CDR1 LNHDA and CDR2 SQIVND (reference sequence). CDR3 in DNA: TGTGCCAGTAGTATAGACGGACAGCTCCTTAATGAAAAACTGTTTTTT. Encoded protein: CASSIDGQLLNEKLFF.

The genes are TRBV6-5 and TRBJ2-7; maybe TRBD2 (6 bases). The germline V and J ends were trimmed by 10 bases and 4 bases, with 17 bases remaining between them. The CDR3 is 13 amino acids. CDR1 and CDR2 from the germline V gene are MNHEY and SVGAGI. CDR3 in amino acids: CATRGAGTYEQYF. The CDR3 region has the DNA TGTGCCACCCGAGGGGCAGGGACTTACGAGCAGTACTTC.

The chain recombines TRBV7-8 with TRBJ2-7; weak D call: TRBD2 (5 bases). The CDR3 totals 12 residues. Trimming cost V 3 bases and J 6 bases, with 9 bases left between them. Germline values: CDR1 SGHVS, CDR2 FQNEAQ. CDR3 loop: CASSFSAGEQYF. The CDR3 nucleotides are TGTGCCAGCAGCTTCTCCGCGGGCGAGCAGTACTTC.

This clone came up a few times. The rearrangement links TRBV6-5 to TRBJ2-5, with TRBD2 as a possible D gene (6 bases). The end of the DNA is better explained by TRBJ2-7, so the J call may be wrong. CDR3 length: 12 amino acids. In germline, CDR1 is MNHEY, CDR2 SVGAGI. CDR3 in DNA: TGTGCCAGCCGTGGAGGGTCCTACGAGCAGTACTTC. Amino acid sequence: CASRGGSYEQYF.

The chain's CDR3 is CASSETGTSGGTDTQYF. The CDR3 DNA is TGTGCCAGCTCAGAGACCGGGACTAGCGGTGGCACAGATACGCAGTATTTT. The V gene is TRBV18, the J gene TRBJ2-3; 11 bases map to TRBD2. The CDR3 covers 17 residues. Looked up from germline, CDR1 is KGHSH and CDR2 is LQKENI. Trimming at V came to 5 bases and at J to 1 base, leaving 8 bases not matched to a gene.

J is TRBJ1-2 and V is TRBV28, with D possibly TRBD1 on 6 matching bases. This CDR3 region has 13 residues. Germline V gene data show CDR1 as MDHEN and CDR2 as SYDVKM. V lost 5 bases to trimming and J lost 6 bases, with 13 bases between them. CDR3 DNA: TGTGCCAGCAGTCACAGGGAGCGAGATGGCTACACCTTC. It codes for CASSHRERDGYTF.

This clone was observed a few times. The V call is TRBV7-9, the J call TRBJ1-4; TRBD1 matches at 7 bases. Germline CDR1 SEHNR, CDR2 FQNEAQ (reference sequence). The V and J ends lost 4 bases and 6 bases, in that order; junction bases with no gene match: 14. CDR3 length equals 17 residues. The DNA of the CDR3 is TGTGCCAGCAGCTCCCCGGGCGGGCAGGGGGAACATGAAAAACTGTTTTTT. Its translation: CASSSPGGQGEHEKLFF.

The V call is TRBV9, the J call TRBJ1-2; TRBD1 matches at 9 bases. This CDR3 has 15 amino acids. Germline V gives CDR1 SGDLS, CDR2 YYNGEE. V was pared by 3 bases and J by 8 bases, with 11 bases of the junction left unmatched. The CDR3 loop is CASSEGTGRIAGYTF. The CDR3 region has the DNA TGTGCCAGCAGCGAGGGGACAGGGAGGATAGCCGGCTACACCTTC.

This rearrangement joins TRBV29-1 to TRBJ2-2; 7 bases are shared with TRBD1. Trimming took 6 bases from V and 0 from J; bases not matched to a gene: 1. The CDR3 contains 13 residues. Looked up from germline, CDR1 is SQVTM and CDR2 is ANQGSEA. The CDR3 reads CSVDRTNTGELFF. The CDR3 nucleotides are TGCAGCGTGGACAGGACGAACACCGGGGAGCTGTTTTTT.

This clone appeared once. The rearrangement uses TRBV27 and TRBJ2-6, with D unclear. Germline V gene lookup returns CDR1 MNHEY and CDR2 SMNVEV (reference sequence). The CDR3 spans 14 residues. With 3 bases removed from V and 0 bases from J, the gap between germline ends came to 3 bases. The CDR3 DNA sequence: TGTGCCAGCAGTTTTAGCTCTGGGGCCAACGTCCTGACTTTC. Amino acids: CASSFSSGANVLTF.

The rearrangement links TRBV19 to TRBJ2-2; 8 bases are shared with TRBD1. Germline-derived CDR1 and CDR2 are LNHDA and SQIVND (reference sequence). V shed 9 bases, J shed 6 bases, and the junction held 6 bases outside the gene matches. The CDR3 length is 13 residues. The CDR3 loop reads CASQDRDPGELFF. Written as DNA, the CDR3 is TGTGCCAGCCAGGACAGGGACCCCGGGGAGCTGTTTTTT. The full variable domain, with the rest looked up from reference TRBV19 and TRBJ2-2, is DGGITQSPKYLFRKEGQNVTLSCEQNLNHDAMYWYRQDPGQGLRLIYYSQIVNDFQKGDIAEGYSVSREKKESFPLTVTSAQKNPTAFYLCASQDRDPGELFFGEGSRLTVL.

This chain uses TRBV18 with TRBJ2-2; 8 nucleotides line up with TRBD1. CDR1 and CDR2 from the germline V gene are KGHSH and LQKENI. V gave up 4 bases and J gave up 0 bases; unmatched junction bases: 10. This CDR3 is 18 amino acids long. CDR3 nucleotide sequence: TGTGCCAGCTCACGTAATCGGGCAGGGGGCCCGAACACCGGGGAGCTGTTTTTT. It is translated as CASSRNRAGGPNTGELFF.

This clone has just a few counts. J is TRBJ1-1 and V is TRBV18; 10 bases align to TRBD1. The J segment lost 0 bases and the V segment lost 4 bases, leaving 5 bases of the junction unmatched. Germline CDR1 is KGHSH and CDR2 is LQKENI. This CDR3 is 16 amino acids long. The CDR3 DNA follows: TGTGCCAGCTCACAAGACAGGGGGCGTTTGAACACTGAAGCTTTCTTT. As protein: CASSQDRGRLNTEAFF.

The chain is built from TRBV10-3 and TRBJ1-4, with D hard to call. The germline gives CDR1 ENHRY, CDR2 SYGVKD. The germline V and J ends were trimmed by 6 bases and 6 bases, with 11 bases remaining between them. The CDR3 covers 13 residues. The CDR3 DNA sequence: TGTGCCATCAGCCGAAACGGGGATGAAAAACTGTTTTTT. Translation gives CAISRNGDEKLFF.

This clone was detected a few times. In DNA, the CDR3 is TGCAGCGTTGAAGAATCAGCGGGGGCTTACAATGAGCAGTTCTTC. It translates to CSVEESAGAYNEQFF. The J gene is TRBJ2-1, the V gene TRBV29-1, with TRBD2 identical over 8 bases. CDR1 and CDR2 from the germline V gene are SQVTM and ANQGSEA. This CDR3 contains 15 residues. J lost 4 bases, V lost 0 bases, and 5 bases had no gene match.

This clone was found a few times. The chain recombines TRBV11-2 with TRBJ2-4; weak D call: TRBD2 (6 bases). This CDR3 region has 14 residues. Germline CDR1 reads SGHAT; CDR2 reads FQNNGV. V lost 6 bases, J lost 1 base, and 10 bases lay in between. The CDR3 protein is CASSNGGAKNIQYF. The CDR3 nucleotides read TGTGCCAGCAGTAATGGGGGGGCCAAAAACATTCAGTACTTC. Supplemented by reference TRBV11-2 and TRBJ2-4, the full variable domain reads EAGVAQSPRYKIIEKRQSVAFWCNPISGHATLYWYQQILGQGPKLLIQFQNNGVVDDSQLPKDRFSAERLKGVDSTLKIQPAKLEDSAVYLCASSNGGAKNIQYFGAGTRLSVL.

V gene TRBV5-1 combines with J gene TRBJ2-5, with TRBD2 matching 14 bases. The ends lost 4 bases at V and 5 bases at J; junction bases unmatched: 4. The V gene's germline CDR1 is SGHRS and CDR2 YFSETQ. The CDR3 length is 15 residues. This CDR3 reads CASSGGLAGVETQYF. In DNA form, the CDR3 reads TGCGCCAGCAGCGGGGGACTAGCGGGGGTTGAGACCCAGTACTTC. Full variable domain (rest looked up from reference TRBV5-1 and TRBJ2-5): KAGVTQTPRYLIKTRGQQVTLSCSPISGHRSVSWYQQTPGQGLQFLFEYFSETQRNKGNFPGRFSGRQFSNSRSEMNVSTLELGDSALYLCASSGGLAGVETQYFGPGTRLLVL.

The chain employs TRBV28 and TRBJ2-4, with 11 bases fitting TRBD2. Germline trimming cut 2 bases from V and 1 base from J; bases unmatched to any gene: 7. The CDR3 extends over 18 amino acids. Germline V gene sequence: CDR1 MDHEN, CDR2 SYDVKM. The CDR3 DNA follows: TGTGCCAGCAGTTTACTAGCGGGAGGTCCTCCTGCCAAAAACATTCAGTACTTC. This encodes CASSLLAGGPPAKNIQYF.

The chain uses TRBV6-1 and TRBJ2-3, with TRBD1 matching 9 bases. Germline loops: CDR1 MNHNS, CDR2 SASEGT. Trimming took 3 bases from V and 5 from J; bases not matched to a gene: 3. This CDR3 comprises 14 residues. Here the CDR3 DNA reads TGTGCCAGCAGTGATCCGGGACAGGGAGATACGCAGTATTTT. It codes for CASSDPGQGDTQYF.

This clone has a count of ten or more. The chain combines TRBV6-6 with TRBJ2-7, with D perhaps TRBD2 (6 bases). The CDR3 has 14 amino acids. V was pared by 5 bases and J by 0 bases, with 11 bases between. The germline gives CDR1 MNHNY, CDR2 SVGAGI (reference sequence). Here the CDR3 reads CASSPETSSYEQYF. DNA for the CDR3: TGTGCCAGCAGTCCCGAGACTAGCTCCTACGAGCAGTACTTC.

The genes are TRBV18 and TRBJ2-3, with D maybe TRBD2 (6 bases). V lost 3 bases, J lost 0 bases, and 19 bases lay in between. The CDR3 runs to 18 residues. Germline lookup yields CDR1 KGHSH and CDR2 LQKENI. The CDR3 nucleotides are TGTGCCAGCTCACCGGTTCTAAGCGGAGGGACTAGCACAGATACGCAGTATTTT. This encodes CASSPVLSGGTSTDTQYF.

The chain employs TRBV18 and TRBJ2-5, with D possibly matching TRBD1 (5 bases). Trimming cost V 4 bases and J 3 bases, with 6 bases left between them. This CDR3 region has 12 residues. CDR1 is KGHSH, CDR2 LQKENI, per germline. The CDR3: CASSRREETQYF. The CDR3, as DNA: TGTGCCAGCTCACGCAGGGAAGAGACCCAGTACTTC.

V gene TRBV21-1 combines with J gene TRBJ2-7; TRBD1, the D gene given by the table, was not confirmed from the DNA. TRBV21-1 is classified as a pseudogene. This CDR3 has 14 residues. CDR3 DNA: TGTGCCAGCAGAAGAGGGGACAGCACCTACGAGCAGTACTTC. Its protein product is CASRRGDSTYEQYF.

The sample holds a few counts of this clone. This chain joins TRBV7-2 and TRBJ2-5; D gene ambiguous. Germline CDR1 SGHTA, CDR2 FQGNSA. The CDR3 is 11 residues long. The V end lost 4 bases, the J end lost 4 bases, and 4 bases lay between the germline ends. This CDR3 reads CASSYTETQYF. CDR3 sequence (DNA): TGTGCCAGCAGCTACACAGAGACCCAGTACTTC.

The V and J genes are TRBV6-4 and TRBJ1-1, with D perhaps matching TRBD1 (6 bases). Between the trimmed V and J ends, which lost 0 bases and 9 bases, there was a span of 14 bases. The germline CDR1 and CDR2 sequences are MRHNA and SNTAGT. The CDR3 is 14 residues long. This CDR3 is CASSDSNREGKAFF. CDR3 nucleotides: TGTGCCAGCAGTGACTCGAACAGGGAGGGTAAAGCTTTCTTT.

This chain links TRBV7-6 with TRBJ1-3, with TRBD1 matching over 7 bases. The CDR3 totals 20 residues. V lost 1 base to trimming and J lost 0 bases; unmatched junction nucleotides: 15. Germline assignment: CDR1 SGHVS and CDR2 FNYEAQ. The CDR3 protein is CASSLGRGLGQSSSGNTIYF. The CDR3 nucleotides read TGTGCCAGCAGCTTAGGTAGGGGGCTCGGACAGTCAAGCTCTGGAAACACCATATATTTT.

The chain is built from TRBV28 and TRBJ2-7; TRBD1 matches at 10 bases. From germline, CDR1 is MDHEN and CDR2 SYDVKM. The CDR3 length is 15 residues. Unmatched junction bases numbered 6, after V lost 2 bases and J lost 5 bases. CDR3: CASSLGGTGDHEQYF. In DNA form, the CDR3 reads TGTGCCAGCAGTTTAGGCGGGACAGGGGACCACGAGCAGTACTTC.

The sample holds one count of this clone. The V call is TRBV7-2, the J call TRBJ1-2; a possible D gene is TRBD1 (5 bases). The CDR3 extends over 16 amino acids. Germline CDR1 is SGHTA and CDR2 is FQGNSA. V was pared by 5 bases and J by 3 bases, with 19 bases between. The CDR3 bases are TGTGCCAGCAGCCATAGGGTATACGGGACTTACTATGGCTACACCTTC. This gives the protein CASSHRVYGTYYGYTF.